Following are 4 T cell receptor beta chains from one sample sequenced in a study of T cell changes during pregnancy in multiple sclerosis. Here immunoSEQ multiplex PCR was the method, and the copy in TCRdb shows in-frame clones only, minus some. The sample shows roughly 38,000 clones, under 95% of them seen only once. The input for sequencing was CD4+ T cells from peripheral blood mononuclear cells, taken in the third trimester of pregnancy. These receptors were collected from a female donor with multiple sclerosis, enrolled in a pregnancy study.

This chain uses TRBV12-5 with TRBJ1-4, with D possibly being TRBD1 (6 bases). This CDR3 spans 13 amino acids. Per germline, CDR1 LGHNT and CDR2 FRNRAP. The V end lost 3 bases, the J end lost 7 bases, and 9 bases lay between the germline ends. CDR3 DNA sequence: TGTGCTAGTGGTTTTTTACAGGGTGAAAAACTGTTTTTT. It is translated as CASGFLQGEKLFF.

The gene calls are TRBV7-9 and TRBJ2-7; 8 nucleotides align to TRBD1. This CDR3 comprises 15 residues. The V and J ends lost 3 bases and 7 bases, in that order; junction bases with no gene match: 11. Per germline, CDR1 SEHNR and CDR2 FQNEAQ (reference sequence). CDR3 sequence (DNA): TGTGCCAGCAGCTTCCGGACAGGGCTCGTGGAAGAGCAGTACTTC. Protein sequence: CASSFRTGLVEEQYF.

The J gene is TRBJ2-1, the V gene TRBV7-3; 12 bases fit TRBD2. Trimming at V came to 1 base and at J to 9 bases, leaving 7 bases not matched to a gene. CDR3 length: 16 residues. Germline V gives CDR1 SGHTA, CDR2 FQGTGA. The CDR3 loop is CASSLRLAGDHSEQFF. Written as DNA, the CDR3 is TGTGCCAGCAGCTTAAGACTAGCGGGAGATCACAGTGAGCAGTTCTTC.

The V gene is TRBV11-2, the J gene TRBJ2-1, with TRBD2 matching over 11 bases. The CDR3 loop spans 14 amino acids. CDR1 is SGHAT, CDR2 FQNNGV, per germline. The V gene end was trimmed by 2 bases and the J gene end by 6 bases; junction bases not matched to a gene: 0. The CDR3, as DNA: TGTGCCAGCAGCTTAACTAGCGGGAGCAATGAGCAGTTCTTC. This translates into CASSLTSGSNEQFF.